The rows below give T cell receptor beta chains drawn from one sample of a study of blood T cell repertoires in COVID-19. Some clones are missing from TCRdb's copy, which holds only in-frame ones; the method was immunoSEQ multiplex PCR. The data contain approximately 200,000 clones, around 87% of them singletons. The sequenced material came from PBMCs or T cells enriched from blood (not recorded which). These receptors all stem from a woman under 30 in a cohort exposed to, infected with or recovered from COVID-19 (not recorded which). Each CDR3 is given with its conserved first and last residue. D genes are given only for firm matches. Some rows have no size entry. The others give once, few or many, or a class for an expanded clone.

>-|TRBD2|TRBJ2-1|TRBV5-1
TGCGCCAGCAGCCCCCGGACTAGCGGGAGTTCTTCCTACAATGAGCAGTTCTTC
CASSPRTSGSSSYNEQFF
>once|-|TRBJ1-3|TRBV2
TGTGCCAGCAGTGATCCAGGGGAGGGAAACACCATATATTTT
CASSDPGEGNTIYF
>-|-|TRBJ1-1|TRBV6-5
TGTGCCAGCAGTTACAGTGGCTCCACTGAAGCTTTCTTT
CASSYSGSTEAFF
>-|TRBD2|TRBJ2-1|TRBV5-3
TGTGCCAGAAGCTCGGCAACTAGCGGCGAGATATACAGGGAGCAGTTCTTC
CARSSATSGEIYREQFF
>-|-|TRBJ1-6|TRBV19
TGTGCCAGTAGTGAAGACAGGTCTTATAATTCACCCCTCCACTTT
CASSEDRSYNSPLHF
>-|TRBD2|TRBJ2-3|TRBV11-2
TGTGCCAGCAGCTTAGATCTAGCGGAAGGGGTTTTT
CASSLDLAEGVF
>-|-|TRBJ1-5|TRBV6-5
TGTGCCAGCAGCCCAAAGCCGGCAGGGAATCAGCCCCAGCATTTT
CASSPKPAGNQPQHF
>once|TRBD1|TRBJ1-4|TRBV15
TGTGCCACCAGCAGGGGACAGGGTAATGAAAAACTGTTTTTT
CATSRGQGNEKLFF
>-|TRBD1|TRBJ1-2|TRBV9
TGTGCCAGCAGCAATGGACAGGGATATGGCTACACCTTC
CASSNGQGYGYTF
>-|-|TRBJ1-2|TRBV6-5
TGTGCCAGCAGTTACAAGGGGATCGGTGGCTACACCTTC
CASSYKGIGGYTF
>-|-|TRBJ1-6|TRBV5-4
TGTGCCAGCAGCATGGGGGGGCTGGCGGGTTCACCCCTCCACTTT
CASSMGGLAGSPLHF
>-|-|TRBJ1-2|TRBV12-3/TRBV12-4
TGTGCCAGCACAAAGGGGTATGGCTACACCTTC
CASTKGYGYTF
>-|-|TRBJ2-1|TRBV5-8
TGTGCCAGCAGCTTTATCTCCAATGAGCAGTTCTTC
CASSFISNEQFF
>-|TRBD2|TRBJ2-5|TRBV20-1
TGCAGTGCTAGTGACGGGAGGGAGACCCAGTACTTC
CSASDGRETQYF
>-|TRBD1|TRBJ1-1|TRBV18
TGTGCCAGCTCACTCGGACAGGGTCGGGACACTGAAGCTTTCTTT
CASSLGQGRDTEAFF
>-|-|TRBJ1-2|TRBV5-1
TGCGCCAGCAGCAAAGACTTGGGGGGATATGGCTACACCTTC
CASSKDLGGYGYTF
>once|TRBD1|TRBJ2-1|TRBV6-5
TGTGCCAGCAGTCGGGACAGAAAAGACTACAATGAGCAGTTCTTC
CASSRDRKDYNEQFF
>-|-|TRBJ1-2|TRBV27
TGTGCCAGCTCTCTATCCGGGGGAAGACGTCACCATGGCTACACCTTC
CASSLSGGRRHHGYTF
>-|TRBD2|TRBJ2-3|TRBV5-1
TGCGCCAGCAGCTTGAATTTTTGGCTAGCGGGGACAGATACGCAGTATTTT
CASSLNFWLAGTDTQYF
>-|TRBD1|TRBJ2-3|TRBV6-5
TGTGCCAGCCAGAGGTCGGGACAGGGGTCAGATACGCAGTATTTT
CASQRSGQGSDTQYF
>-|-|TRBJ2-2|TRBV6-1
TGTGCCAGCAGTGAAAGCCCCTCGGGAGTTCCAACCGGGGAGCTGTTTTTT
CASSESPSGVPTGELFF
>-|-|TRBJ1-2|TRBV21-1
TGTGCCAGCAGCAAACACCCCCGAGACAGGGGAACCAACTATGGCTACACCTTC
CASSKHPRDRGTNYGYTF
>-|TRBD1|TRBJ2-2|TRBV2
TGTGCCAGCAGCGTGACCGGGACAGCGAACACCGGGGAGCTGTTTTTT
CASSVTGTANTGELFF
>-|TRBD1|TRBJ2-7|TRBV2
TGTGCCAGCCACAGGGGCTACGAGCAGTACTTC
CASHRGYEQYF
>-|TRBD1|TRBJ1-1|TRBV27
TGTGCCAGCAGTGCAACGGGACAGGGGACTGAAGCTTTCTTT
CASSATGQGTEAFF
>-|-|TRBJ1-5|TRBV5-1
TGCGCCAGCAGCTTGGGAACGGGGAATCAGCCCCAGCATTTT
CASSLGTGNQPQHF
>-|-|TRBJ2-7|TRBV9
TGTGCCAGCAGCGGCCGGCCGGGACTGGACTTGGACGAGCAGTACTTC
CASSGRPGLDLDEQYF
>-|-|TRBJ2-1|TRBV21-1
TGTGCCAGACATCACGGGGGAGTATCTTCGAATGAGCAGTTCTTC
CARHHGGVSSNEQFF
>-|TRBD1|TRBJ2-5|TRBV19
TGTGCCAGTAGTGAGGACAGGTGGAAAGAGACCCAGTACTTC
CASSEDRWKETQYF
>-|TRBD2|TRBJ2-1|TRBV28
TGTGCCAGCAGTCATATGGTTGGCTCGGGGGGCTACAATGAGCAGTTCTTC
CASSHMVGSGGYNEQFF
>-|TRBD1|TRBJ1-1|TRBV24-1
TGTGCCACCAGTGGGGGACAGGGCTTGAACACTGAAGCTTTCTTT
CATSGGQGLNTEAFF
>-|-|TRBJ1-6|TRBV18
TGTGCCAGCTCACTCGAACAGGGATCTAATTCACCCCTCCACTTT
CASSLEQGSNSPLHF
>-|-|TRBJ1-6|TRBV5-1
TGCGCCAGCACGCCGGGGGGGTTGAATTCACCCCTCCACTTT
CASTPGGLNSPLHF
>-|TRBD1|TRBJ2-6|TRBV5-4
TGTGCCAGCAACCTCGGACAGGGCAATACTGGGGCCAACGTCCTGACTTTC
CASNLGQGNTGANVLTF
>-|-|TRBJ2-5|TRBV24-1
TGTGCCACCAGTGATTCAAGACAGGCTGGGAGAGAGACCCAGTACTTC
CATSDSRQAGRETQYF
>-|TRBD1|TRBJ2-1|TRBV6-5
TGTGCCAGCAGTAGGGACAGGGAGAACTACAATGAGCAGTTCTTC
CASSRDRENYNEQFF
>once|TRBD1|TRBJ1-1|TRBV12-3/TRBV12-4
TGTGCCAGCAGTAGACAGGGCGACACTGAAGCTTTCTTT
CASSRQGDTEAFF
>-|TRBD2|TRBJ2-1|TRBV25-1
TGTGCCAGCAGGGGGAGGGGACGAACGGGTGAGCAGTTCTTC
CASRGRGRTGEQFF
>-|TRBD1|TRBJ2-1|TRBV28
TGTGCCAGCACCCTTCCGGGACAGACTTACAATGAGCAGTTCTTC
CASTLPGQTYNEQFF
>-|TRBD1|TRBJ2-3|TRBV5-4
TGTGCCAGCAGCCGAGGGGGCGATACGCAGTATTTT
CASSRGGDTQYF
>-|TRBD1|TRBJ1-3|TRBV19
TGTGCCAGTAGTATAGGGGACAGCAACTCTGGAAACACCATATATTTT
CASSIGDSNSGNTIYF
>-|TRBD1|TRBJ2-1|TRBV7-6
TGTGCCAGCAGCGGGACAGGGGACTACAATGAGCAGTTCTTC
CASSGTGDYNEQFF
>few|-|TRBJ2-2|TRBV29-1
TGCAGCGCCGGGAGCGACACCGGGGAGCTGTTTTTT
CSAGSDTGELFF
>-|-|TRBJ2-7|TRBV3-1/TRBV3-2
TGTGCCAGCAGTTATCGTCAGGGTTTTAACGAGCAGTACTTC
CASSYRQGFNEQYF
>-|-|TRBJ1-2|TRBV28
TGTGCCACGGGGGGGCTTGAACGAGCTAACTATGGCTACACCTTC
CATGGLERANYGYTF
>-|-|TRBJ2-5|TRBV3-1/TRBV3-2
TGTGCCAGCACTTTGAAGGGGGGGCCAGAGACCCAGTACTTC
CASTLKGGPETQYF
>-|-|TRBJ2-2|TRBV7-9
TGTGCCAGCAGCTTAGCCACGGGGGGCCCGAACACCGGGGAGCTGTTTTTT
CASSLATGGPNTGELFF
>-|TRBD2|TRBJ2-1|TRBV10-2
TGCGCCAGCAGTGAACCAGCGGGGGACAATGAGCAGTTCTTC
CASSEPAGDNEQFF